One sample yielded the 8 T cell receptor beta chains listed below, sequenced in a study of neoadjuvant nivolumab and ipilimumab in lung cancer. The repertoire was sequenced with immunoSEQ multiplex PCR; TCRdb's copy has only in-frame clones and lacks some. This table holds around 4,000 clones, 81% found once. The material sequenced was normal lung tissue adjacent to the tumor, taken after neoadjuvant nivolumab, alone or with ipilimumab, at or shortly before surgery. These receptors all come from an adult with non-small cell lung cancer. Some clones in this sample may be carry-over from other donors' samples.

This clone has only a few counts. The chain recombines TRBV18 with TRBJ1-1; TRBD1 agrees at 10 bases. With V trimmed by 0 bases and J by 7 bases, 8 bases remained unmatched. CDR1 and CDR2 from the germline V gene are KGHSH and LQKENI. The CDR3 runs to 16 residues. CDR3: CASSPPGTGAPFEAFF. CDR3 nucleotide sequence: TGTGCCAGCTCACCACCTGGGACAGGGGCACCCTTTGAAGCTTTCTTT.

The V call is TRBV11-3, the J call TRBJ2-7; no definite D call. Trimming cost V 5 bases and J 3 bases, with 17 bases left between them. Germline assignment: CDR1 SGHNT and CDR2 YENEEA. This CDR3 comprises 15 residues. CDR3 coding DNA: TGTGCCAGCAGCCCCGCCTCGCTTGGGCGCTACGAGCAGTACTTC. The encoded protein is CASSPASLGRYEQYF.

The CDR3 DNA sequence: TGTGCCTGGAGATCGGGGCGCTCTGAAGCTTTCTTT. Translation gives CAWRSGRSEAFF. The chain couples TRBV30 to TRBJ1-1; weak D call: TRBD1 (5 bases). V dropped 3 bases and J dropped 6 bases, with 11 bases sitting between them. Germline CDR1 is GTSNPN and CDR2 is SVGIG (reference sequence). The CDR3 loop spans 12 amino acids. Combining the CDR3 with reference TRBV30 and TRBJ1-1 gives the whole variable domain SQTIHQWPATLVQPVGSPLSLECTVEGTSNPNLYWYRQAAGRGLQLLFYSVGIGQISSEVPQNLSASRPQDRQFILSSKKLLLSDSGFYLCAWRSGRSEAFFGQGTRLTVV.

The genes are TRBV11-2 and TRBJ2-5; TRBD2 agrees at 7 bases. The ends lost 2 bases at V and 9 bases at J; junction bases unmatched: 24. Germline-derived CDR1 and CDR2 are SGHAT and FQNNGV. The CDR3 has 19 residues. CDR3 amino acids: CASSLKRLADTRWAGPQYF. The CDR3 region has the DNA TGTGCCAGCAGCTTAAAACGACTAGCTGACACAAGGTGGGCTGGACCCCAGTACTTC. Complete variable domain (other parts from reference TRBV11-2 and TRBJ2-5): EAGVAQSPRYKIIEKRQSVAFWCNPISGHATLYWYQQILGQGPKLLIQFQNNGVVDDSQLPKDRFSAERLKGVDSTLKIQPAKLEDSAVYLCASSLKRLADTRWAGPQYFGPGTRLLVL.

The rearrangement joins TRBV7-3 to TRBJ1-1; the D is unclear. This CDR3 spans 15 amino acids. Looked up from germline, CDR1 is SGHTA and CDR2 is FQGTGA. Trimming stripped 2 bases from V and 0 bases from J, with 10 bases between. The CDR3 here is CASSLLPGLNTEAFF. CDR3 nucleotide sequence: TGTGCCAGCAGCTTATTGCCCGGGTTGAACACTGAAGCTTTCTTT.

The CDR3 here is CASSYYGGSSYNEQFF. Here the CDR3 DNA reads TGTGCCAGCAGTTACTACGGCGGTAGCTCCTACAATGAGCAGTTCTTC. The rearrangement links TRBV6-5 to TRBJ2-1; no clear D gene. Trimming took 1 base from V and 0 from J, leaving 10 bases between them. This CDR3 is built from 16 residues. Germline assignment: CDR1 MNHEY and CDR2 SVGAGI.

J is TRBJ1-2 and V is TRBV11-3, with TRBD1 as a possible D gene (5 bases). The germline CDR1 and CDR2 sequences are SGHNT and YENEEA. The ends were cut back, 2 bases at V and 7 bases at J, with 8 bases in the middle. CDR3 length equals 12 residues. The CDR3: CASSLRGRGYTF. Written as DNA, the CDR3 is TGTGCCAGCAGCTTACGGGGACGTGGCTACACCTTC.

This chain uses TRBV6-1 with TRBJ1-5, with no clear D. Germline-derived CDR1 and CDR2 are MNHNS and SASEGT. V lost 2 bases to trimming and J lost 4 bases, with 9 bases between them. This CDR3 region has 14 residues. This chain's CDR3 is CASSESLGNQPQHF. The DNA of the CDR3 is TGTGCCAGCAGTGAAAGCCTGGGGAATCAGCCCCAGCATTTT.